These 11 T cell receptor beta chains were all obtained from the same sample, sequenced in a study of T cells in Graves' hyperthyroidism and ophthalmopathy. Researchers amplified the TCR beta CDR3 regions from RNA transcripts. RT-PCR in the first round (using the HTBI primer set) targeted the TCR CDR3. MiXCR, run by TCRdb on the multiplex PCR reads, gives a single entry per CDR3 protein. The data hold 250,000 to 400,000 distinct CDR3 sequences, with roughly 13% observed a single time. The sequenced sample consisted of blood. These receptors came from a woman between 40 and 50 years old with Graves' ophthalmopathy.

This clonotype has a count of ten or more. The chain links TRBV6-1 to TRBJ2-7, with D possibly TRBD1 on 7 matching bases. The CDR3 contains 14 residues. V dropped 7 bases and J dropped 6 bases, with 19 bases sitting between them. Germline V gene lookup returns CDR1 MNHNS and CDR2 SASEGT. For the CDR3, the DNA is TGTGCCAGCATGAGGAGGGAAGGGGGCCTCGAGCAGTACTTC. This codes for CASMRREGGLEQYF.

This clonotype came up a few times. This chain connects TRBV30 to TRBJ2-1; D remains ambiguous. The V end was cut by 4 bases, the J end by 5 bases, with 6 bases between. Germline CDR1 GTSNPN, CDR2 SVGIG (reference sequence). The CDR3 runs to 11 residues. CDR3 nucleotides: TGTGCCTGGACACTTGACAATGAGCAGTTCTTC. Its translation: CAWTLDNEQFF.

J is TRBJ1-3 and V is TRBV25-1; D is perhaps TRBD1 (6 bases). Trimming took off 2 bases at V and 4 bases at J, with 12 bases between the two ends. This CDR3 comprises 15 residues. Germline assignment: CDR1 MGHDK and CDR2 SYGVNS. In nucleotides, the CDR3 is TGTGCCAGCAGTGAACCAGGGGTCGGGGGAAACACCATATATTTT. Translation: CASSEPGVGGNTIYF.

Only a few counts were recorded for this clonotype. This chain joins TRBV29-1 and TRBJ1-4; 12 bases align to TRBD1. Germline-derived CDR1 and CDR2 are SQVTM and ANQGSEA. V dropped 6 bases and J dropped 7; count of bases not matched to a gene: 12. CDR3 length: 16 residues. CDR3 in amino acids: CSVQKTGQGAGEKLFF. The CDR3 region has the DNA TGCAGCGTGCAAAAGACGGGACAGGGGGCAGGTGAAAAACTGTTTTTT.

This clonotype has at least ten counts. This chain links TRBV12-3 or TRBV12-4 with TRBJ1-5; D is unresolved. Deletions cut 5 bases from V and 12 bases from J, with 14 bases between. The CDR3 totals 12 residues. The CDR3 region has the DNA TGTGCCAGCAGTAACGACGGAAGGGACCAGCATTTT. This gives the protein CASSNDGRDQHF.

This clonotype was picked up many times. This chain uses TRBV20-1 with TRBJ1-1; 11 bases match TRBD1. From germline, CDR1 is DFQATT and CDR2 SNEGSKA (reference sequence). J lost 7 bases, V lost 6 bases, and 4 bases had no gene match. The CDR3 has 12 residues. The CDR3 here is CSARTGGIEAFF. CDR3 nucleotide sequence: TGCAGTGCGAGGACAGGGGGCATTGAAGCTTTCTTT.

This clonotype came up many times. The CDR3 region is CASSPAARTEAFF. The CDR3 DNA follows: TGTGCCAGCTCACCAGCCGCCCGGACTGAAGCTTTCTTT. The rearrangement links TRBV18 to TRBJ1-1; D ambiguous. The CDR3 length is 13 residues. The germline V gene has CDR1 KGHSH and CDR2 LQKENI. Trimming pared 2 bases from V and 5 bases from J, leaving 9 bases between. Combining the CDR3 with reference TRBV18 and TRBJ1-1 gives the whole variable domain NAGVMQNPRHLVRRRGQEARLRCSPMKGHSHVYWYRQLPEEGLKFMVYLQKENIIDESGMPKERFSAEFPKEGPSILRIQQVVRGDSAAYFCASSPAARTEAFFGQGTRLTVV.

V and J are TRBV12-3 or TRBV12-4 and TRBJ1-6; 7 bases are shared with TRBD1. The CDR3 has 14 residues. The V and J ends lost 5 bases and 9 bases, in that order; junction bases with no gene match: 7. CDR3 nucleotide sequence: TGTGCCAGCAGTGCAGGGGGTACAGGTTCACCCCTCCACTTT. Translated: CASSAGGTGSPLHF.

As concerns this clonotype: This clone may be a read error of a much larger clone one base away. The V call is TRBV20-1, the J call TRBJ1-1, with 9 bases aligning to TRBD1. The germline gives CDR1 DFQATT, CDR2 SNEGSKA (reference sequence). CDR3 length: 14 residues. Here the CDR3 DNA reads TGCAGTGCTATCGCGGGACAGGGCCCCTCTGAATCTTTCTTT. It encodes CSAIAGQGPSESFF.

In its sample, this clonotype was seen a few times. The chain carries TRBV29-1 and TRBJ1-4; possibly TRBD1 for D (5 bases). This CDR3 has 13 amino acids. CDR1 SQVTM and CDR2 ANQGSEA come from the germline V gene. Trimming shortened V by 7 bases and J by 11 bases, and 20 bases separated the two germline ends. CDR3 sequence reads: CSGLGQGNVKLFF. The CDR3 coding sequence is TGCAGCGGGTTGGGCCAGGGTAATGTCAAACTGTTTTTT.

In its sample, this clonotype was seen many times. The rearrangement uses TRBV5-1 and TRBJ1-1; unclear D gene. CDR1 SGHRS and CDR2 YFSETQ come from the germline V gene. This CDR3 comprises 13 residues. Trimming removed 1 base at V and 3 bases at J, with 7 bases between. Written as DNA, the CDR3 is TGCGCCAGCAGCTTGTACCAGGACACTGAAGCTTTCTTT. This translates into CASSLYQDTEAFF.